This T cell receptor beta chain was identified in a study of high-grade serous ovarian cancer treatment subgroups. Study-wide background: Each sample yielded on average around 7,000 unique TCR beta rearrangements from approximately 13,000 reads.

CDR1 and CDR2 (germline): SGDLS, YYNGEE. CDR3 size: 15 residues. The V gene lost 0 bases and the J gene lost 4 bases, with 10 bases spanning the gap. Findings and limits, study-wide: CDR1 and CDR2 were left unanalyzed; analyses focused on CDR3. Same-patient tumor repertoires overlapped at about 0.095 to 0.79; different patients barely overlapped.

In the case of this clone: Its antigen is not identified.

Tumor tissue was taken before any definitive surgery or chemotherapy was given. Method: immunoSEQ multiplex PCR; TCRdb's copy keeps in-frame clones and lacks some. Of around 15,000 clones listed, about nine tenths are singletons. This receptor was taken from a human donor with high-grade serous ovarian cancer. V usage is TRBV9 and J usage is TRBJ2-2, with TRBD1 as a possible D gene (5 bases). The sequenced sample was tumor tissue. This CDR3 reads CASSVGQGGTGELFF. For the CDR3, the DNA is TGTGCCAGCAGCGTAGGGCAGGGTGGCACCGGGGAGCTGTTTTTT.